The 20 T cell receptor beta chains below all came from one sample that was sequenced in a study of T cell repertoires in cytomegalovirus infection (dated by TCRdb to the late 2010s). The data were produced on an Illumina HiSeq 1500. TCRdb applied fastp at Q25 and MiXCR to the public reads, then kept only in-frame beta chains. One record per CDR3 amino acid sequence lists the most common genes and DNA. The sample profile shows fewer than 700,000 distinct CDR3 sequences; roughly 24% of them were found once. The biggest ten clones account for roughly 8% of the sample. The sequencing sample was made of CD8+ T cells from PBMCs. The receptors come from a human donor in good health (CMV status not recorded). Some clones in this sample may be carry-over from other donors' samples.

This clonotype has a handful of counts. The rearrangement links TRBV7-9 to TRBJ2-6; D gene uncertain. The CDR3 is 15 amino acids. Germline values: CDR1 SEHNR, CDR2 FQNEAQ (reference sequence). Trimming stripped 1 base from V and 2 bases from J, with 6 bases between. DNA for the CDR3: TGTGCCAGCAGCTTAGGGGCCCCTGGGGCCAACGTCCTGACTTTC. Translated, it gives CASSLGAPGANVLTF.

This clonotype was detected once. This sequence joins TRBV5-1 and TRBJ2-1, with a possible D match to TRBD2 (7 bases). Germline CDR1 reads SGHRS; CDR2 reads YFSETQ. CDR3 size: 16 residues. Trimming took 2 bases from V and 8 from J, leaving 20 bases between them. CDR3 in amino acids: CASSFPKGGAAHEQFF. The CDR3 region has the DNA TGCGCCAGCAGCTTTCCTAAGGGGGGGGCCGCCCATGAGCAGTTCTTC.

The sample holds many counts of this clonotype. The rearrangement joins TRBV29-1 to TRBJ2-7; 8 positions agree with TRBD1. Germline trimming cut 6 bases from V and 2 bases from J; bases unmatched to any gene: 3. Germline-derived CDR1 and CDR2 are SQVTM and ANQGSEA. This CDR3 contains 12 residues. The CDR3 DNA is TGCAGCGTGGAGGACAGGGCCTACGAGCAGTACTTC. Amino acids: CSVEDRAYEQYF.

This chain links TRBV6-1 with TRBJ2-7; 8 bases align to TRBD1. The V and J ends lost 6 bases and 4 bases, in that order; junction bases with no gene match: 5. Germline V CDR1 and CDR2: MNHNS, SASEGT. The length of the CDR3 is 13 residues. In DNA, the CDR3 is TGTGCCAGCAGGAGACAGGGGATTTACGAGCAGTACGTC. Translated: CASRRQGIYEQYV.

This clonotype was seen at least ten times. CDR3 sequence: CASSPLGNTIYF. CDR3 in DNA: TGTGCCAGCAGCCCCCTTGGAAACACCATATATTTT. This chain links TRBV28 with TRBJ1-3; D call uncertain. CDR3 length: 12 residues. Germline V gives CDR1 MDHEN, CDR2 SYDVKM. Deletions cut 6 bases from V and 3 bases from J, with 6 bases between.

This clonotype has ten or more counts. The CDR3 sequence is CASSKSGQISNNEQFF. CDR3 sequence (DNA): TGTGCCAGCAGCAAATCGGGACAAATTTCCAACAATGAGCAGTTCTTC. The chain uses TRBV7-2 and TRBJ2-1, with D tentatively TRBD1 (6 bases). There are 16 residues in the CDR3. Deletions cut 5 bases from V and 5 bases from J, with 19 bases between. The germline gives CDR1 SGHTA, CDR2 FQGNSA.

This clonotype was counted between two and nine times. The chain has TRBV2 and TRBJ2-4; no clear D. The germline V and J ends were trimmed by 1 base and 0 bases, with 10 bases remaining between them. Germline CDR1 is SNHLY and CDR2 is FYNNEI. The length of the CDR3 is 16 residues. The CDR3: CASSEGVVLAKNIQYF. In DNA form, the CDR3 reads TGTGCCAGCAGTGAAGGTGTGGTTCTAGCCAAAAACATTCAGTACTTC.

J is TRBJ2-7 and V is TRBV20-1; 7 bases agree with TRBD2. The trim removed 0 bases at V and 4 bases at J, leaving 3 bases unmatched. CDR3 length: 13 amino acids. Germline CDR1 and CDR2: DFQATT and SNEGSKA (reference sequence). CDR3 in amino acids: CSAREGGVYEQYV. The CDR3 DNA reads as TGCAGTGCTAGAGAGGGGGGGGTTTACGAGCAGTACGTC.

The CDR3 nucleotides read TGTGCCAGCACTAGCGGGGGCCCCGGATGGTTCTTC. This translates into CASTSGGPGWFF. The rearrangement uses TRBV6-2 or TRBV6-3 and TRBJ2-1, with 10 bases lining up with TRBD2. V gave up 7 bases and J gave up 15 bases; unmatched junction bases: 9. Germline V gives CDR1 MNHEY, CDR2 SVGEGT. The CDR3 has 12 amino acids.

This clonotype was seen a few times. This chain links TRBV5-1 with TRBJ1-5, with D hard to call. CDR3 length: 14 amino acids. Germline V lookup: CDR1 SGHRS, CDR2 YFSETQ. Trimming removed 0 bases from V and 1 base from J, with 5 bases in between. The CDR3 loop reads CASSLEASNQPQHF. The CDR3 DNA sequence: TGCGCCAGCAGCTTGGAGGCGAGCAATCAGCCCCAGCATTTT.

The V gene is TRBV7-9, the J gene TRBJ2-1; no clear D gene. This CDR3 is 15 amino acids long. With 2 bases removed from V and 0 bases from J, the gap between germline ends came to 8 bases. Looked up from germline, CDR1 is SEHNR and CDR2 is FQNEAQ (reference sequence). The CDR3 here is CASSLPTDSYNEQFF. In DNA form, the CDR3 reads TGTGCCAGCAGCTTACCGACGGACTCCTACAATGAGCAGTTCTTC.

This clonotype was observed a few times. The CDR3 region is CASSHPGPLNQPQHF. The CDR3 bases are TGTGCCAGCAGCCACCCGGGACCACTCAATCAGCCCCAGCATTTT. The chain joins TRBV7-9 to TRBJ1-5, with D possibly TRBD1 on 5 matching bases. The CDR3 runs 15 residues. V gave up 5 bases and J gave up 3 bases, with 14 bases separating them. Germline V gene data show CDR1 as SEHNR and CDR2 as FQNEAQ (reference sequence).

In its sample, this clonotype was seen many times. This chain connects TRBV12-3 or TRBV12-4 to TRBJ2-1, with TRBD2 identical over 9 bases. Germline trimming cut 0 bases from V and 6 bases from J; bases unmatched to any gene: 6. The CDR3 spans 16 residues. In nucleotides, the CDR3 is TGTGCCAGCAGTTTAGCGCTCTTAGCGGGGGTCAATGAGCAGTTCTTC. Translating it yields CASSLALLAGVNEQFF.

This sequence joins TRBV29-1 and TRBJ2-3; the D gene could be TRBD1 or TRBD2 (6 bases each). The germline CDR1 and CDR2 sequences are SQVTM and ANQGSEA. The CDR3 loop spans 14 amino acids. Between the trimmed V and J ends, which lost 7 bases and 6 bases, there was a span of 20 bases. The CDR3 DNA reads TGCAGCGCTCGACTAGTGGGGGCGTTGGATACGCAGTATTTT. It specifies CSARLVGALDTQYF.

The table lists this clonotype with a few counts. The CDR3: CAVQSGQDLPPWSAPYEQYF. Here the CDR3 DNA reads TGCGCCGTGCAATCGGGACAGGATCTCCCACCTTGGTCGGCACCATACGAGCAGTACTTC. The chain couples TRBV10-1 to TRBJ2-7, with 8 positions matching TRBD1. The CDR3 extends over 20 amino acids. J gave up 4 bases and V 11 bases, and 31 bases lay outside the gene matches. Germline V gene lookup returns CDR1 WNHNN and CDR2 SYGVQD (reference sequence).

The chain joins TRBV29-1 to TRBJ1-1; D perhaps matches TRBD1 (6 bases). V dropped 7 bases and J dropped 2 bases, with 20 bases sitting between them. There are 15 residues in the CDR3. Germline lookup yields CDR1 SQVTM and CDR2 ANQGSEA. The DNA for the CDR3 is TGCAGCGCAGAGGTACAGGGAGGTAGAAACACTGAAGCTTTCTTT. Encoded protein: CSAEVQGGRNTEAFF.

The V call is TRBV20-1, the J call TRBJ2-3, with D possibly matching TRBD2 (5 bases). V dropped 6 bases and J dropped 2 bases, with 18 bases sitting between them. This CDR3 comprises 15 residues. The germline V gene encodes CDR1 DFQATT and CDR2 SNEGSKA (reference sequence). The DNA for the CDR3 is TGCAGTGCCCCCCCCGGGGAAGATGCCACAGATACGCAGTATTTT. It codes for CSAPPGEDATDTQYF.

The chain links TRBV6-5 to TRBJ1-2, with 7 bases matching TRBD1. Germline CDR1 MNHEY, CDR2 SVGAGI. Trimming took 5 bases from V and 9 from J; bases not matched to a gene: 9. This CDR3 comprises 13 residues. CDR3 DNA sequence: TGTGCCAGCAGTAAGGGGGCTTTTGTAAGCTACACCTTC. Translated: CASSKGAFVSYTF.

The genes are TRBV6-1 and TRBJ2-7, with 7 positions matching TRBD1. The CDR3 extends over 13 amino acids. From germline, CDR1 is MNHNS and CDR2 SASEGT. The V segment lost 7 bases and the J segment 5 bases; nucleotides outside the gene matches: 8. CDR3 in DNA: TGTGCCAGCACTTTGACAGGGCCCAACGAGCAGTACTTC. It yields the protein CASTLTGPNEQYF.

This clonotype was seen more than once but under ten times. The chain joins TRBV29-1 to TRBJ2-1, with TRBD2 identical over 9 bases. J was trimmed by 8 bases and V by 0 bases; bases with no gene match: 5. The CDR3 consists of 14 residues. The germline V gene has CDR1 SQVTM and CDR2 ANQGSEA. The CDR3 region is CSVEERGGRDEQFF. The CDR3 nucleotides read TGCAGCGTTGAAGAGCGGGGGGGGCGGGATGAGCAGTTCTTC.